Given below is one TCR beta chain in context. No antigen is known for it. CDR1 is SGHVS and CDR2 is FNYEAQ in the germline V gene. V was pared by 1 base and J by 4 bases, with 13 bases between. This CDR3 spans 15 amino acids. Libraries were prepared by immunoSEQ multiplex PCR; TCRdb keeps only in-frame clonotypes and omits some of them. The sample records approximately 98,000 clones, approximately 90% being singletons. The data were taken from a study of OX40 agonist ivuxolimab in advanced cancers. Across the whole study: Patients receiving dose escalation had hepatocellular carcinoma, melanoma, renal cell or head and neck cancer. Study findings and constraints: There were, on average, more expanded clones in CD8+ T cells than in CD4+. At 0.1 to 3.0 mg/kg and by week 6, CD4+ and CD8+ T cells in the blood had expanded clonally.

Sampling of blood occurred at baseline, cycle 4 day 1, and cycle 7 day 1. The source is an adult with an advanced solid tumor such as melanoma, head and neck, liver or kidney cancer. This sample comprised CD4+ or CD8+ T cells sorted from blood, obtained in a trial of the OX40 agonist ivuxolimab. V usage is TRBV7-6 and J usage is TRBJ1-1; D not resolved. The CDR3: CASSLESDPPTEAFF. The CDR3 region has the DNA TGTGCCAGCAGCTTAGAGTCAGATCCCCCCACTGAAGCTTTCTTT.